Below, 23 T cell receptor beta chains from the same sample are listed, as sequenced in a study of identical twins. Each CDR3 protein gets one entry after TCRdb re-called the 5' RACE reads with MiXCR. The table shows just under 650,000 distinct CDR3 sequences, with roughly 7.2% occurring only once. A further study also used this sample, focusing on yellow fever vaccine responses in identical twins.

Input material: PBMCs. All receptors come from a young woman in good health.

At least ten counts were recorded for this clonotype. The gene calls are TRBV24-1 and TRBJ2-1; perhaps TRBD2 as D (6 bases). This CDR3 is 17 amino acids long. CDR1 is KGHDR and CDR2 is SFDVKD in the germline V gene. With 4 bases removed from V and 3 bases from J, the gap between germline ends came to 18 bases. The CDR3, as DNA: TGTGCCACCAGTGACCTTCCCGGGGACTCCCTCTACAATGAGCAGTTCTTC. Translation gives CATSDLPGDSLYNEQFF.

This clonotype appeared many times. The chain is built from TRBV5-1 and TRBJ2-7; 9 nucleotides align to TRBD1. Germline V CDR1 and CDR2: SGHRS, YFSETQ. The CDR3 has 16 residues. V gave up 1 base and J gave up 1 base; unmatched junction bases: 6. CDR3 sequence reads: CASSLSGTGTSYEQYF. The CDR3 bases are TGCGCCAGCAGCTTGTCTGGGACAGGGACTTCCTACGAGCAGTACTTC.

This clonotype was counted ten times or more. The rearrangement joins TRBV4-2 to TRBJ2-7; 7 nucleotides agree with TRBD1. J gave up 3 bases and V 4 bases, and 18 bases lay outside the gene matches. This CDR3 is built from 18 residues. Germline loops: CDR1 LGHNA, CDR2 YNFKEQ. DNA of the CDR3: TGTGCCAGCAGCCCAAGGCATCCGGGACAGACGAAAAACTACGAGCAGTACGTC. Residues: CASSPRHPGQTKNYEQYV.

This clonotype came up a few times. CDR3 loop: CASSVGLGIDEQFF. CDR3 coding DNA: TGTGCCAGCAGCGTAGGGCTAGGGATCGATGAGCAGTTCTTC. The rearrangement links TRBV9 to TRBJ2-1; D remains ambiguous. The ends were cut back, 0 bases at V and 8 bases at J, with 12 bases in the middle. CDR3 length equals 14 residues. Germline V CDR1 and CDR2: SGDLS, YYNGEE.

This clonotype was counted many times. The rearrangement uses TRBV20-1 and TRBJ2-5, with no clear D. The CDR3 runs 13 residues. V lost 6 bases, J lost 5 bases, and 16 bases lay in between. CDR1 DFQATT and CDR2 SNEGSKA come from the germline V gene (reference sequence). The CDR3 nucleotides read TGCAGTGCCCAGCTGCCCCCCCAGGAGACCCAGTACTTC. This translates into CSAQLPPQETQYF.

This clonotype turned up a few times. The chain links TRBV29-1 to TRBJ2-2; possibly TRBD1 for D (6 bases). Germline-derived CDR1 and CDR2 are SQVTM and ANQGSEA. V lost 3 bases and J lost 4, with 12 bases in between. The CDR3 is 14 residues long. DNA for the CDR3: TGCAGCGTTGATCAGGGGCTGCTCACCGGGGAGCTGTTTTTT. Its translation is CSVDQGLLTGELFF.

This chain uses TRBV12-3 or TRBV12-4 with TRBJ2-1; 7 bases fit TRBD2. The trim removed 11 bases at V and 1 base at J, leaving 5 bases unmatched. This CDR3 is 13 amino acids long. This CDR3 is CAVPSGSYNEQFF. DNA of the CDR3: TGTGCCGTCCCTAGCGGATCCTACAATGAGCAGTTCTTC.

This clonotype appeared a few times. The junction does not match germline at one end; this may be a read error. The chain is built from TRBV20-1 and TRBJ2-1, with 14 bases fitting TRBD2. Germline V gene lookup returns CDR1 DFQATT and CDR2 SNEGSKA (reference sequence). This CDR3 comprises 17 residues. The chain's CDR3 is CCARVTSGGANYNEQFF. DNA of the CDR3: TGCTGTGCTAGGGTGACTAGCGGGGGGGCTAACTACAATGAGCAGTTCTTC.

This clonotype was counted a few times. The chain employs TRBV28 and TRBJ2-7; 9 nucleotides line up with TRBD2. V was pared by 6 bases and J by 5 bases, with 8 bases of the junction left unmatched. The CDR3 consists of 14 residues. Per the germline V gene, CDR1 is MDHEN and CDR2 is SYDVKM. Here the CDR3 DNA reads TGTGCCAGCAGCACCGGGACTAGCTTCCACGAGCAGTACTTC. Translation: CASSTGTSFHEQYF.

The CDR3 sequence is CASTPRDTSYEQYF. In DNA form, the CDR3 reads TGTGCCAGCACTCCACGGGACACCTCCTACGAGCAGTACTTC. The chain joins TRBV25-1 to TRBJ2-7; D is possibly TRBD1 (6 bases). The V end lost 7 bases, the J end lost 0 bases, and 13 bases lay between the germline ends. The CDR3 runs 14 residues. Germline CDR1 MGHDK, CDR2 SYGVNS.

The sample holds a few counts of this clonotype. The CDR3 is CASSLAGGGWNNEQFF. For the CDR3, the DNA is TGCGCCAGCAGCTTGGCCGGGGGGGGATGGAACAATGAGCAGTTCTTC. The chain combines TRBV5-1 with TRBJ2-1; 8 bases agree with TRBD2. CDR1 and CDR2 from the germline V gene are SGHRS and YFSETQ. CDR3 size: 16 residues. The trim removed 0 bases at V and 5 bases at J, leaving 7 bases unmatched.

Ten or more counts support this clonotype. The chain links TRBV27 to TRBJ2-1; maybe TRBD1 (5 bases). The CDR3 covers 16 residues. V dropped 4 bases and J dropped 6 bases, with 19 bases sitting between them. CDR1 MNHEY and CDR2 SMNVEV come from the germline V gene (reference sequence). CDR3 region: CASSSGRYGALNEQFF. The DNA for the CDR3 is TGTGCCAGCAGTTCCGGCCGGTATGGGGCTCTCAATGAGCAGTTCTTC.

In its sample, this clonotype was seen a few times. The chain combines TRBV27 with TRBJ1-1; no definite D call. CDR1 and CDR2 (germline): MNHEY, SMNVEV (reference sequence). The ends were cut back, 5 bases at V and 3 bases at J, with 13 bases in the middle. The CDR3 runs 14 residues. CDR3 coding DNA: TGTGCCAGCAGTCCCATTGGAGCACACACTGAAGCTTTCTTT. The encoded protein is CASSPIGAHTEAFF.

This clonotype showed up just a few times. The V gene is TRBV29-1, the J gene TRBJ2-5; no firm D call. The CDR3 is 13 amino acids. The V end was cut by 4 bases, the J end by 5 bases, with 14 bases between. Germline-derived CDR1 and CDR2 are SQVTM and ANQGSEA. The CDR3 DNA is TGCAGCGTTGGCCTGTGGGAAGGGGAGACCCAGTACTTC. Protein product: CSVGLWEGETQYF.

This clonotype has more than one count but fewer than ten. CDR3 loop: CASSPGGGGETQYF. Written as DNA, the CDR3 is TGTGCCAGCAGCCCAGGGGGGGGAGGGGAGACCCAGTACTTC. This chain uses TRBV6-1 with TRBJ2-5; TRBD1 or TRBD2 may be the D gene (7 bases each). Trimming removed 6 bases from V and 5 bases from J, with 16 bases in between. Germline V lookup: CDR1 MNHNS, CDR2 SASEGT. The CDR3 runs to 14 residues.

This clonotype was found a few times. The chain links TRBV4-1 to TRBJ2-5; D perhaps matches TRBD1 (5 bases). This CDR3 is built from 16 residues. Trimming took 1 base from V and 1 from J, leaving 13 bases between them. Germline V gives CDR1 MGHRA, CDR2 YSYEKL. The CDR3 region has the DNA TGCGCCAGCAGCCAAGTCCCAGGGCGGTCCCAAGAGACCCAGTACTTC. Translated, it gives CASSQVPGRSQETQYF.

This clonotype came up many times. V usage is TRBV5-1 and J usage is TRBJ1-3; D is unclear. CDR3 length equals 16 residues. Trimming cost V 0 bases and J 0 bases, with 10 bases left between them. CDR1 and CDR2 from the germline V gene are SGHRS and YFSETQ. CDR3 loop: CASSLASAGSGNTIYF. The CDR3 nucleotides are TGCGCCAGCAGCTTGGCCTCGGCGGGCTCTGGAAACACCATATATTTT.

This clonotype appeared many times. The chain uses TRBV3-1 and TRBJ1-2; D remains ambiguous. The length of the CDR3 is 14 residues. Germline CDR1 is LGHDT and CDR2 is YNNKEL (reference sequence). The V end lost 0 bases, the J end lost 7 bases, and 12 bases lay between the germline ends. CDR3 in DNA: TGTGCCAGCAGCCAAGATTACGGAGATGGTGGCTACACCTTC. It codes for CASSQDYGDGGYTF.

The genes are TRBV24-1 and TRBJ2-5; perhaps TRBD1 as D (5 bases). Germline assignment: CDR1 KGHDR and CDR2 SFDVKD. V lost 5 bases and J lost 5, with 11 bases in between. The CDR3 is made up of 13 amino acids. The CDR3: CATSGGKGETQYF. The DNA of the CDR3 is TGTGCCACCAGTGGCGGCAAGGGGGAGACCCAGTACTTC.

This clonotype was detected only a few times. The DNA for the CDR3 is TGTGCCAGCAGCCTGCTGGGGGGCGACGAGCAGTACTTC. It translates to CASSLLGGDEQYF. The chain uses TRBV3-1 and TRBJ2-7, with D tentatively TRBD1 or TRBD2 (6 bases each). The germline V gene encodes CDR1 LGHDT and CDR2 YNNKEL (reference sequence). The CDR3 covers 13 residues. Trimming stripped 4 bases from V and 5 bases from J, with 12 bases between.

This clonotype appeared a few times. The DNA is omitted, as the CDR3 cannot be located on it reliably, and the CDR3 follows TCRdb's listing. This sequence joins TRBV12-3 or TRBV12-4 and TRBJ2-7; whether TRBD1, the table's D call, matches the DNA was not checked. The CDR3 sequence runs 15 residues, both termini included. The CDR3 loop is CASSFRVGYGSELNF.

The CDR3 DNA is TGTGCCAGCAGCCTACTGTGGGACACCGGGGAGCTGTTTTTT. It yields the protein CASSLLWDTGELFF. The chain is built from TRBV7-6 and TRBJ2-2, with D uncertain. This CDR3 is built from 14 residues. V was shortened by 5 bases and J by 3 bases, with 10 bases between the two germline ends. Germline V gives CDR1 SGHVS, CDR2 FNYEAQ.

In its sample, this clonotype was seen many times. V and J are TRBV29-1 and TRBJ2-3; D may be TRBD1 or TRBD2 (5 bases each). The V end was cut by 5 bases, the J end by 3 bases, with 12 bases between. This CDR3 has 13 residues. Per germline, CDR1 SQVTM and CDR2 ANQGSEA. The CDR3 is CSVSGRLTDTQYF. The CDR3 DNA sequence: TGCAGCGTTTCGGGGCGGTTAACAGATACGCAGTATTTT.